This entry lists 21 T cell receptor beta chains sequenced from one sample in a study of blood T cell repertoires in COVID-19. Some clones are missing from TCRdb's copy, which holds only in-frame ones; the method was immunoSEQ multiplex PCR. Here the sample spans roughly 250,000 clones, more than 65% being singletons. The source material was peripheral blood. Receptor source: a woman in her thirties or forties with active or convalescent COVID-19.

The genes are TRBV24-1 and TRBJ2-1, with D perhaps matching TRBD1 (6 bases). The V gene's germline CDR1 is KGHDR and CDR2 SFDVKD. V lost 1 base, J lost 4 bases, and 10 bases lay in between. The CDR3 length is 15 residues. In DNA, the CDR3 is TGTGCCACCAGTGATTTTGGGGACAATTACAATGAGCAGTTCTTC. Its protein product is CATSDFGDNYNEQFF.

The J gene is TRBJ2-5, the V gene TRBV19; possible D gene TRBD2, 5 bases. The CDR3 contains 14 residues. Trimming shortened V by 5 bases and J by 6 bases, and 16 bases separated the two germline ends. Germline values: CDR1 LNHDA, CDR2 SQIVND (reference sequence). The CDR3: CASSFLSSRQTQYF. CDR3 nucleotide sequence: TGTGCCAGTAGTTTTTTGTCTAGCAGACAGACCCAGTACTTC.

The V gene is TRBV5-1, the J gene TRBJ2-1; 7 bases map to TRBD1. CDR3 length: 15 residues. Trimming at V came to 4 bases and at J to 1 base, leaving 5 bases not matched to a gene. Germline assignment: CDR1 SGHRS and CDR2 YFSETQ. In nucleotides, the CDR3 is TGCGCCAGCAGCCCTCAGGACAGGTCCTACAATGAGCAGTTCTTC. Protein sequence: CASSPQDRSYNEQFF. The complete variable domain, with remaining parts taken from reference TRBV5-1 and TRBJ2-1, reads KAGVTQTPRYLIKTRGQQVTLSCSPISGHRSVSWYQQTPGQGLQFLFEYFSETQRNKGNFPGRFSGRQFSNSRSEMNVSTLELGDSALYLCASSPQDRSYNEQFFGPGTRLTVL.

CDR3 residues: CASTEGGYGYTF. Here the CDR3 DNA reads TGTGCCAGCACCGAGGGGGGGTATGGCTACACCTTC. This sequence joins TRBV11-2 and TRBJ1-2, with D possibly matching TRBD1 (6 bases). V lost 7 bases to trimming and J lost 5 bases, with 11 bases between them. CDR1 and CDR2 from the germline V gene are SGHAT and FQNNGV. This CDR3 has 12 residues.

The V and J genes are TRBV6-4 and TRBJ1-5; D not certain. Trimming took off 0 bases at V and 4 bases at J, with 13 bases between the two ends. The CDR3 covers 16 residues. Germline V gene lookup returns CDR1 MRHNA and CDR2 SNTAGT. CDR3 nucleotides: TGTGCCAGCAGTGACTCCCGCGGGTCTGGAAATCAGCCCCAGCATTTT. Translated: CASSDSRGSGNQPQHF.

The chain couples TRBV7-9 to TRBJ2-7; 7 bases fit TRBD1. The germline V gene encodes CDR1 SEHNR and CDR2 FQNEAQ (reference sequence). The length of the CDR3 is 14 residues. Trimming removed 0 bases from V and 2 bases from J; junction bases left unmatched: 1. CDR3 in amino acids: CASSLAGTAYEQYF. DNA for the CDR3: TGTGCCAGCAGCTTAGCCGGGACAGCCTACGAGCAGTACTTC.

This chain links TRBV5-6 with TRBJ2-4; a weak D match, TRBD1 (6 bases). Germline values: CDR1 SGHDT, CDR2 YYEEEE. V was shortened by 4 bases and J by 8 bases, with 16 bases between the two germline ends. The CDR3 is made up of 14 amino acids. CDR3 bases: TGTGCCAGCAGCGGACTCAGGGGATTCGACATTCAGTACTTC. Amino acid sequence: CASSGLRGFDIQYF.

The CDR3 here is CASSSRIDRVSSPLHF. Here the CDR3 DNA reads TGTGCCAGTAGTTCTCGGATAGACAGGGTTTCTTCACCCCTCCACTTT. The chain recombines TRBV19 with TRBJ1-6; 7 positions agree with TRBD1. CDR1 is LNHDA, CDR2 SQIVND, per germline (reference sequence). The CDR3 runs to 16 residues. J was trimmed by 9 bases and V by 5 bases; bases with no gene match: 13.

A single count supports this clone. This chain links TRBV25-1 with TRBJ2-7; TRBD1 matches at 8 bases. The germline gives CDR1 MGHDK, CDR2 SYGVNS. This CDR3 is built from 14 residues. V lost 2 bases to trimming and J lost 4 bases; unmatched junction nucleotides: 4. This CDR3 is CASSERDRSYEQYF. CDR3 sequence (DNA): TGTGCCAGCAGTGAACGGGACAGGAGTTACGAGCAGTACTTC.

The rearrangement uses TRBV28 and TRBJ1-4, with a tentative D call TRBD1 (5 bases). The germline CDR1 and CDR2 sequences are MDHEN and SYDVKM. Trimming took 1 base from V and 6 from J, leaving 12 bases between them. There are 15 residues in the CDR3. Written as DNA, the CDR3 is TGTGCCAGCAGTTTATATCCAGGGATGGATGAAAAACTGTTTTTT. Encoded protein: CASSLYPGMDEKLFF.

This clone was found once. The chain combines TRBV27 with TRBJ1-6, with D maybe TRBD1 (5 bases). Trimming pared 3 bases from V and 7 bases from J, leaving 10 bases between. CDR3 length equals 14 residues. Germline V gives CDR1 MNHEY, CDR2 SMNVEV (reference sequence). The CDR3 loop is CASSFPGGNSPLHF. The CDR3 DNA follows: TGTGCCAGCAGTTTTCCTGGGGGGAATTCACCCCTCCACTTT.

V usage is TRBV30 and J usage is TRBJ1-2; the D gene is possibly TRBD1 (6 bases). The germline V and J ends were trimmed by 8 bases and 8 bases, with 15 bases remaining between them. Germline V lookup: CDR1 GTSNPN, CDR2 SVGIG (reference sequence). This CDR3 has 11 residues. Written as DNA, the CDR3 is TGTGCCCGGTACCGGGACATCGGCTACACCTTC. It is translated as CARYRDIGYTF. Based on the CDR3 plus reference TRBV30 and TRBJ1-2, the full variable domain is SQTIHQWPATLVQPVGSPLSLECTVEGTSNPNLYWYRQAAGRGLQLLFYSVGIGQISSEVPQNLSASRPQDRQFILSSKKLLLSDSGFYLCARYRDIGYTFGSGTRLTVV.

The J gene is TRBJ2-3, the V gene TRBV30; 10 bases are shared with TRBD2. The CDR3 is 16 residues long. With 1 base clipped from V and 4 bases from J, the junction kept 8 bases outside the gene matches. Germline V gene data show CDR1 as GTSNPN and CDR2 as SVGIG (reference sequence). The CDR3 DNA reads as TGTGCCTGGAGTGCCCTCCCAGCGGGGGGGCCAGATACGCAGTATTTT. It encodes CAWSALPAGGPDTQYF.

This clone has only a few counts. The chain joins TRBV4-2 to TRBJ2-1, with 8 bases that match TRBD2. This CDR3 has 15 residues. Trimming at V came to 1 base and at J to 3 bases, leaving 2 bases not matched to a gene. Germline CDR1 is LGHNA and CDR2 is YNFKEQ. CDR3 nucleotides: TGTGCCAGCAGCCAAGGACGGGGGGGCTACAATGAGCAGTTCTTC. Encoded protein: CASSQGRGGYNEQFF.

The chain uses TRBV29-1 and TRBJ1-1, with 7 nucleotides matching TRBD1. Germline V lookup: CDR1 SQVTM, CDR2 ANQGSEA. This CDR3 comprises 10 residues. J was trimmed by 10 bases and V by 4 bases; bases with no gene match: 3. CDR3 coding DNA: TGCAGCGTTGGGGACAGATCAGCTTTCTTT. Amino acids: CSVGDRSAFF.

This rearrangement joins TRBV7-3 to TRBJ2-3; 10 bases map to TRBD2. Germline values: CDR1 SGHTA, CDR2 FQGTGA. This CDR3 has 17 residues. After removal of 1 base from V and 5 bases from J, the junction contained 9 bases not matched to a gene. CDR3: CASSLRLSGGAGDTQYF. The DNA for the CDR3 is TGTGCCAGCAGCTTAAGGCTCAGCGGGGGGGCTGGAGATACGCAGTATTTT. Filled out from reference TRBV7-3 and TRBJ2-3, the complete variable domain reads GAGVSQTPSNKVTEKGKYVELRCDPISGHTALYWYRQSLGQGPEFLIYFQGTGAADDSGLPNDRFFAVRPEGSVSTLKIQRTERGDSAVYLCASSLRLSGGAGDTQYFGPGTRLTVL.

The chain combines TRBV7-9 with TRBJ2-1; D uncertain. Germline V gene data show CDR1 as SEHNR and CDR2 as FQNEAQ (reference sequence). Trimming took off 4 bases at V and 7 bases at J, with 14 bases between the two ends. CDR3 size: 14 residues. In DNA, the CDR3 is TGTGCCAGCAGCTCGCCGAACACGCAGAATGAGCAGTTCTTC. Its translation is CASSSPNTQNEQFF.

This clone was detected a few times. The chain is built from TRBV10-1 and TRBJ1-1; D is undetermined. V was cut by 0 bases and J by 11 bases, with 16 bases left in between. The length of the CDR3 is 14 residues. The germline V gene encodes CDR1 WNHNN and CDR2 SYGVQD (reference sequence). The CDR3 nucleotides are TGCGCCAGCAGTGAGTCGAACTCAGGTCTGCAGGCTTTCTTT. Its translation is CASSESNSGLQAFF.

The CDR3 loop is CSVSFIRSEQYF. For the CDR3, the DNA is TGCAGCGTCTCCTTTATACGGAGCGAGCAGTACTTC. V is TRBV29-1 and J is TRBJ2-7; D not certain. V was shortened by 6 bases and J by 6 bases, with 15 bases between the two germline ends. Germline values: CDR1 SQVTM, CDR2 ANQGSEA. The CDR3 sequence is 12 residues long.

This clone was recorded a few times. The chain employs TRBV29-1 and TRBJ1-2; 7 nucleotides line up with TRBD1. Per the germline V gene, CDR1 is SQVTM and CDR2 is ANQGSEA. V shed 5 bases and J 4 bases; nucleotides not matched to a gene: 7. This CDR3 has 13 amino acids. DNA of the CDR3: TGCAGCGTTATGGGACAGACCGTCTATGGCTACACCTTC. Residues: CSVMGQTVYGYTF.

The genes are TRBV28 and TRBJ1-1; maybe TRBD1 (6 bases). CDR1 and CDR2 from the germline V gene are MDHEN and SYDVKM. V shed 3 bases and J shed 1 base, with 9 bases lying between them. The CDR3 extends over 14 amino acids. This CDR3 is CASSFGRGNTEAFF. The CDR3 DNA reads as TGTGCCAGCAGTTTCGGCAGGGGGAACACTGAAGCTTTCTTT.